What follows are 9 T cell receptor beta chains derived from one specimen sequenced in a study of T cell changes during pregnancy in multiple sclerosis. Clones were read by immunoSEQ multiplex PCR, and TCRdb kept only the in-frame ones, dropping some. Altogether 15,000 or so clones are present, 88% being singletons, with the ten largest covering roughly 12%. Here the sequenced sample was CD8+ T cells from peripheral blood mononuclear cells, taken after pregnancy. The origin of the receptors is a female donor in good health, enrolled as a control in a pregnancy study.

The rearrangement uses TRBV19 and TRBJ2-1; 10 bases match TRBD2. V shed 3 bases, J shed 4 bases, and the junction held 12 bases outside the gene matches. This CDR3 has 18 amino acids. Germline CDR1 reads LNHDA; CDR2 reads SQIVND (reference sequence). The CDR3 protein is CASSIGPISGRFYNEQFF. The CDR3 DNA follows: TGTGCCAGTAGTATCGGGCCCATTAGCGGGAGGTTTTACAATGAGCAGTTCTTC.

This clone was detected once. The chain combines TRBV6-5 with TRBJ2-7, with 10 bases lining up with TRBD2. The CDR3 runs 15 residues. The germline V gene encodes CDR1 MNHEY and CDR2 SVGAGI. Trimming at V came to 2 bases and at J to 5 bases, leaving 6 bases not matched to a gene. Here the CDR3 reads CASSYEAGGPDEQYF. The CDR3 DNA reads TGTGCCAGCAGTTACGAAGCGGGAGGGCCGGACGAGCAGTACTTC.

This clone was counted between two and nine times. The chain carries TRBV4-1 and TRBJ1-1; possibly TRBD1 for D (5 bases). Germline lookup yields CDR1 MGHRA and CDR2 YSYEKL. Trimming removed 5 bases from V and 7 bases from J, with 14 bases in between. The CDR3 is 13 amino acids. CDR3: CASSSGRVGEAFF. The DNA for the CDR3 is TGCGCCAGCAGCTCAGGGAGGGTGGGTGAAGCTTTCTTT.

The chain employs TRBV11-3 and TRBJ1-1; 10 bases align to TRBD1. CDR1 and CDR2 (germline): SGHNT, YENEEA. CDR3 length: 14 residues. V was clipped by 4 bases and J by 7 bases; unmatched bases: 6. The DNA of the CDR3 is TGTGCCAGCAGCTCCCGGGACAGGGGAAATGAAGCTTTCTTT. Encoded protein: CASSSRDRGNEAFF.

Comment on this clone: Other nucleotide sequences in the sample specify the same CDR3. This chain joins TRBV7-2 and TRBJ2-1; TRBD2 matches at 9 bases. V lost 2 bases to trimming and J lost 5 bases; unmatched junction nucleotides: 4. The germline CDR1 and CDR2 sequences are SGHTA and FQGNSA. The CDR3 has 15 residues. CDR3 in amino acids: CASSLTSGRHNEQFF. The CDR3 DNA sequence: TGTGCCAGCAGCTTAACGAGCGGGAGGCACAATGAGCAGTTCTTC.

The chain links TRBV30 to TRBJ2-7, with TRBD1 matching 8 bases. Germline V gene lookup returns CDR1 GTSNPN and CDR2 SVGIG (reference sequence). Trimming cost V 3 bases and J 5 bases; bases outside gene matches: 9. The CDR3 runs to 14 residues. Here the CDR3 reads CAWRKDREEDEQYF. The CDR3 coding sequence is TGTGCCTGGAGAAAGGACAGGGAGGAGGACGAGCAGTACTTC.

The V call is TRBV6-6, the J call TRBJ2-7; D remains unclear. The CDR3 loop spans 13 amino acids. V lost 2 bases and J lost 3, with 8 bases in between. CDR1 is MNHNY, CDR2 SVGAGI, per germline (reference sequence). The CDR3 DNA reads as TGTGCCAGCAGTTACGCGGTGAACTACGAGCAGTACTTC. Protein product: CASSYAVNYEQYF.

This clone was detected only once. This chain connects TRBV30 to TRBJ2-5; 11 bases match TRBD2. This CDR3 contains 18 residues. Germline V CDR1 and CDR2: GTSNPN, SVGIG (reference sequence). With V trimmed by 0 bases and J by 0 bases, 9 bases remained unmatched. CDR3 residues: CAWSVLRLAGRNQETQYF. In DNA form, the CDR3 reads TGTGCCTGGAGTGTACTGCGACTAGCGGGGAGAAACCAAGAGACCCAGTACTTC.

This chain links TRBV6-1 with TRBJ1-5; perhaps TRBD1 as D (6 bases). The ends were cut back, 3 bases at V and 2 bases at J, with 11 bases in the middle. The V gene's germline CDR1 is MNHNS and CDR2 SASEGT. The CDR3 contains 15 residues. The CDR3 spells CASSEGGGGNQPQHF. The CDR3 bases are TGTGCCAGCAGTGAGGGAGGGGGTGGCAATCAGCCCCAGCATTTT.